The TCR beta chain described here comes from a study of blood T cell repertoires in COVID-19. In the study overall: There were acute and convalescent COVID-19 samples, and they came from the United States, Italy and Spain.

Looked up from germline, CDR1 is MNHEY and CDR2 is SVGAGI. CDR3 size: 14 residues. V dropped 5 bases and J dropped 0 bases, with 9 bases sitting between them. Repertoires were generated with immunoSEQ multiplex PCR, while TCRdb's copy carries only in-frame clones and drops some. The profile shows about 240,000 clones, around 87% of them singletons. Participants had their cohort set by participant-reported clinical history. The sample taken for sequencing was PBMCs or T cells enriched from blood (not recorded which). This chain uses TRBV6-5 with TRBJ2-3; D might be TRBD1 (6 bases). The TCR sequence derives from a woman in her 40s with acute COVID-19. The DNA of the CDR3 is TGTGCCAGCAGTCGACAGGAGAGCACAGATACGCAGTATTTT. As protein: CASSRQESTDTQYF.